This TCR beta chain is from a study of T cell responses to AZD1222 COVID-19 vaccine. The CDR3 is made up of 14 amino acids. CDR1 and CDR2 from the germline V gene are PRHDT and FYEKMQ (reference sequence). Trimming removed 1 base from V and 5 bases from J, with 12 bases in between. Findings and caveats of the study: When two AZD1222 doses had been given, Spike-specific TCR breadth and depth rose. Reportedly, nearly half of unique spike TCRs recognized epitopes outside B.1.351/B.1.1.7 mutations.

Data came from immunoSEQ multiplex PCR; TCRdb stores just in-frame clones and leaves some out. The table includes approximately 170,000 clones, approximately 89% detected once. With regard to this clone: Its antigen is not known.

The clonotype comes from an adult in good health. The specimen comprised peripheral blood, sampled on day 0 of AZD1222 vaccination. The rearrangement links TRBV13 to TRBJ2-7; D is uncertain. The CDR3 loop reads CASSLEEYEDEQYF. The CDR3 DNA reads as TGTGCCAGCAGCTTAGAAGAATATGAGGACGAGCAGTACTTC.